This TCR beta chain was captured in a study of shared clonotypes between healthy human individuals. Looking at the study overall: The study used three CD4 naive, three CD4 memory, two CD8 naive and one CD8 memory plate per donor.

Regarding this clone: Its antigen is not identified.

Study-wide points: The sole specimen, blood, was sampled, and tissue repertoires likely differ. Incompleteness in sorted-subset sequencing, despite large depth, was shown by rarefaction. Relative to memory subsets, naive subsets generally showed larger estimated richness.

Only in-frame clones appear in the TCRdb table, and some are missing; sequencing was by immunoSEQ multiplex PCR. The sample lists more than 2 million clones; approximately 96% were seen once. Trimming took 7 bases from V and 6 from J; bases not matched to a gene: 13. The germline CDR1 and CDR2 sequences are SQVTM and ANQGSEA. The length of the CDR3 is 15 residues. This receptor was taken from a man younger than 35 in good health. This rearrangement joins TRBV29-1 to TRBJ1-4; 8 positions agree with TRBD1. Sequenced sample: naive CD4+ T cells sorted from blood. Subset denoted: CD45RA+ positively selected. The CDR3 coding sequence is TGCAGCGCCGTGGACCGGGACAGGTCTTATGAAAAACTGTTTTTT. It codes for CSAVDRDRSYEKLFF.